A selection of T cell receptor beta chains follows, all from one sample in a study of blood T cells in healthy people across ages. One entry per CDR3 protein results from TCRdb running MiXCR on the 5' RACE reads. The table shows 350,000 to 450,000 distinct CDR3 sequences, with 45% to 60% occurring only once. The sample consisted of blood. These receptors originate from a man in his 60s in good health. Each CDR3 is given with its conserved first and last residue. A D gene is named only where the DNA matches it firmly. Clone size, where shown, is once, few, many, or a class for clones that have expanded.

j_call: TRBJ1-1; cdr3_length: 15; d_call: TRBD1; clone_size: once; v_call: TRBV29-1; cdr3_nt: TGCAGCGTTGAAGTATGGACAGGGTGGCGTACTGAAGCTTTCTTT; cdr3_aa: CSVEVWTGWRTEAFF
j_call: TRBJ2-7; cdr3_length: 14; d_call: TRBD1; clone_size: -; v_call: TRBV7-2; cdr3_nt: TGTGCCAACAGCTCAACCGGGACAGGGTACGAGCAGTACTTC; cdr3_aa: CANSSTGTGYEQYF
j_call: TRBJ2-1; cdr3_length: 15; d_call: TRBD2; clone_size: few; v_call: TRBV9; cdr3_nt: TGTGCCAGCAGCGTGTTAGCGGGAGTGTTGGATGAGCAGTTCTTC; cdr3_aa: CASSVLAGVLDEQFF
j_call: TRBJ1-5; cdr3_length: 13; d_call: TRBD1; clone_size: -; v_call: TRBV24-1; cdr3_nt: TGTGCCACCCAGGGGACAGGGAATCAGCCCCAGCATTTT; cdr3_aa: CATQGTGNQPQHF
j_call: TRBJ2-3; cdr3_length: 19; d_call: -; clone_size: few; v_call: TRBV4-2; cdr3_nt: TGTGCCAGCAGCCGATCGGCAGTCAAGGGGGAGCCAACGCCAGATACGCAGTATTTT; cdr3_aa: CASSRSAVKGEPTPDTQYF
j_call: TRBJ2-7; cdr3_length: 11; d_call: -; clone_size: -; v_call: TRBV29-1; cdr3_nt: TGCAGCGTTGAAACAGAATACGAGCAGTACTTC; cdr3_aa: CSVETEYEQYF
j_call: TRBJ2-1; cdr3_length: 17; d_call: TRBD2; clone_size: -; v_call: TRBV3-1; cdr3_nt: TGTGCCAGCAGCACAGGGACTAGCCGTCTCAAAGGTCATGAGCAGTTCTTC; cdr3_aa: CASSTGTSRLKGHEQFF
j_call: TRBJ2-1; cdr3_length: 13; d_call: -; clone_size: few; v_call: TRBV12-3/TRBV12-4; cdr3_nt: TGTGCCAGCAGTTTAAGACAGGACAATGAGCAGTTCTTC; cdr3_aa: CASSLRQDNEQFF
j_call: TRBJ2-7; cdr3_length: 12; d_call: -; clone_size: many; v_call: TRBV5-6; cdr3_nt: TGTGCCAGCAGCCGGACTATCTACGAGCAGTACTTC; cdr3_aa: CASSRTIYEQYF
j_call: TRBJ2-1; cdr3_length: 11; d_call: -; clone_size: few; v_call: TRBV29-1; cdr3_nt: TGCAGCGTTGACTTAGCAAATGAGCAGTTCTTC; cdr3_aa: CSVDLANEQFF
j_call: TRBJ1-2; cdr3_length: 15; d_call: -; clone_size: few; v_call: TRBV6-4; cdr3_nt: TGTGCCAGCAGTCCAGCGGGACATTTAAACTATGGCTACACCTTC; cdr3_aa: CASSPAGHLNYGYTF
j_call: TRBJ2-4; cdr3_length: 16; d_call: TRBD1; clone_size: few; v_call: TRBV28; cdr3_nt: TGTGCCAGCAGTACACAGGGGAACCGAGCCAAAAACATTCAGTACTTC; cdr3_aa: CASSTQGNRAKNIQYF
j_call: TRBJ1-2; cdr3_length: 14; d_call: TRBD1; clone_size: -; v_call: TRBV15; cdr3_nt: TGTGCCACCAGCAGAGCGACAGGGGTGGCTGGCTACACCTTC; cdr3_aa: CATSRATGVAGYTF
j_call: TRBJ2-7; cdr3_length: 12; d_call: -; clone_size: -; v_call: TRBV20-1; cdr3_nt: TGCAGTGAGGCCCAAAGCTCCTACGAGCAGTACTTC; cdr3_aa: CSEAQSSYEQYF
j_call: TRBJ2-3; cdr3_length: 14; d_call: -; clone_size: -; v_call: TRBV28; cdr3_nt: TGTGCCAGCAGCGGGCATATCAACACAGATACGCAGTATTTT; cdr3_aa: CASSGHINTDTQYF
j_call: TRBJ2-5; cdr3_length: 13; d_call: -; clone_size: few; v_call: TRBV7-2; cdr3_nt: TGTGCCAGCAGCTTAAATAGCAAAGAGACCCAGTACTTC; cdr3_aa: CASSLNSKETQYF
j_call: TRBJ2-3; cdr3_length: 14; d_call: -; clone_size: once; v_call: TRBV6-5; cdr3_nt: TGTGCCAGCAATCGCCGGACTCGCACAGATACGCAGTATTTT; cdr3_aa: CASNRRTRTDTQYF
j_call: TRBJ2-4; cdr3_length: 14; d_call: -; clone_size: -; v_call: TRBV28; cdr3_nt: TGTGCCAGCAGGCCGACAGGAGCCAAAAACATTCAGTACTTC; cdr3_aa: CASRPTGAKNIQYF
j_call: TRBJ2-6; cdr3_length: 18; d_call: TRBD1; clone_size: -; v_call: TRBV29-1; cdr3_nt: TGCAGCGTTGAAGATCTCGGACAGGGGGCGCGTGGGGCCAACGTCCTGACTTTC; cdr3_aa: CSVEDLGQGARGANVLTF
j_call: TRBJ2-7; cdr3_length: 16; d_call: TRBD1; clone_size: few; v_call: TRBV28; cdr3_nt: TGTGCCAGCAGTCCCGAAGCCGGGACAGCGAACCACGAGCAGTACTTC; cdr3_aa: CASSPEAGTANHEQYF
j_call: TRBJ2-5; cdr3_length: 12; d_call: -; clone_size: -; v_call: TRBV6-2/TRBV6-3; cdr3_nt: TGTGCCAGCACCAACCCACGAGAGACCCAGTACTTC; cdr3_aa: CASTNPRETQYF
j_call: TRBJ1-1; cdr3_length: 14; d_call: TRBD1; clone_size: -; v_call: TRBV10-1; cdr3_nt: TGCGCCAGCAGTCCCGACAGGGAGAACACTGAAGCTTTCTTT; cdr3_aa: CASSPDRENTEAFF
j_call: TRBJ1-6; cdr3_length: 13; d_call: -; clone_size: -; v_call: TRBV6-2/TRBV6-3; cdr3_nt: TGTGCCAGCGGTTTAGAGGAGAATTCACCCCTCCACTTT; cdr3_aa: CASGLEENSPLHF
j_call: TRBJ2-7; cdr3_length: 14; d_call: TRBD2; clone_size: -; v_call: TRBV5-6; cdr3_nt: TGTGCCAGCAGCTTGGGACTAGCGATAGACGAGCAGTACTTC; cdr3_aa: CASSLGLAIDEQYF
j_call: TRBJ1-2; cdr3_length: 15; d_call: -; clone_size: -; v_call: TRBV6-5; cdr3_nt: TGTGCCAGCAGGGGGGCAGCCGGCGATAACTATGGCTACACCTTC; cdr3_aa: CASRGAAGDNYGYTF
j_call: TRBJ2-5; cdr3_length: 16; d_call: TRBD2; clone_size: -; v_call: TRBV7-9; cdr3_nt: TGTGCCAGCAGCTTAAGGACTAGCGGATTACAAGAGACCCAGTACTTC; cdr3_aa: CASSLRTSGLQETQYF
j_call: TRBJ2-7; cdr3_length: 14; d_call: -; clone_size: -; v_call: TRBV21-1; cdr3_nt: TGTGCCAGCTGGAAGCAGGGGGCCACCTACGAGCAGTACTTC; cdr3_aa: CASWKQGATYEQYF
j_call: TRBJ1-1; cdr3_length: 13; d_call: -; clone_size: -; v_call: TRBV6-6; cdr3_nt: TGTGCCAGCAGTTACCTAGTTAACACTGAAGCTTTCTTT; cdr3_aa: CASSYLVNTEAFF
j_call: TRBJ2-4; cdr3_length: 17; d_call: TRBD2; clone_size: -; v_call: TRBV7-8; cdr3_nt: TGTGCCAGCAGCTTACCCAAGGGAGGGTGGGGCAAAAACATTCAGTACTTC; cdr3_aa: CASSLPKGGWGKNIQYF
j_call: TRBJ1-5; cdr3_length: 16; d_call: -; clone_size: -; v_call: TRBV24-1; cdr3_nt: TGTGCCACCAGTGAAGGCAGGGGCCTTAGCAATCAGCCCCAGCATTTT; cdr3_aa: CATSEGRGLSNQPQHF
j_call: TRBJ2-3; cdr3_length: 13; d_call: -; clone_size: many; v_call: TRBV7-2; cdr3_nt: TGTGCCAGCAGCCCGGGGACCACAGATACGCAGTATTTT; cdr3_aa: CASSPGTTDTQYF
j_call: TRBJ2-5; cdr3_length: 15; d_call: -; clone_size: few; v_call: TRBV15; cdr3_nt: TGTGCCACCAGCAATCCGGGACGTACACAAGAGACCCAGTACTTC; cdr3_aa: CATSNPGRTQETQYF
j_call: TRBJ1-4; cdr3_length: 13; d_call: -; clone_size: -; v_call: TRBV18; cdr3_nt: TGTGCCAGCTCACCGATGCTCAATGAAAAACTGTTTTTT; cdr3_aa: CASSPMLNEKLFF
j_call: TRBJ2-5; cdr3_length: 16; d_call: TRBD2; clone_size: -; v_call: TRBV20-1; cdr3_nt: TGCAGTGCCCGTACTAGCGGGAGATCCTCCTGGGAGACCCAGTACTTC; cdr3_aa: CSARTSGRSSWETQYF
j_call: TRBJ2-4; cdr3_length: 13; d_call: -; clone_size: -; v_call: TRBV28; cdr3_nt: TGTGCCAGCAGGGGAGCGGGTGGGGACATTCAGTACTTC; cdr3_aa: CASRGAGGDIQYF
j_call: TRBJ2-5; cdr3_length: 16; d_call: -; clone_size: few; v_call: TRBV20-1; cdr3_nt: TGCAGTGCTAGTCTCCATGCTGCCCGGGTGGGAGAGACCCAGTACTTC; cdr3_aa: CSASLHAARVGETQYF
j_call: TRBJ2-5; cdr3_length: 16; d_call: TRBD2; clone_size: few; v_call: TRBV7-2; cdr3_nt: TGTGCCAGCAGCTTGGGACTAGCGGGCTCCGCCGAGACCCAGTACTTC; cdr3_aa: CASSLGLAGSAETQYF